What follows are 18 T cell receptor beta chains derived from one specimen sequenced in a study of tumor-infiltrating lymphocytes in primary liver carcinoma. Co-extracting RNA and DNA was done with about 20-34 mg of unsorted bulk tissue as input. Making TCR beta cDNA involved approximately 510 ng total RNA and a constant-region primer. Nested multiplex PCR, run for three rounds with slightly modified ARM-PCR, yielded TCR beta libraries. The study ran its first two PCR rounds for around 10 cycles each, using TRBV1-TRBV30 forward primers and a C-beta reverse primer. A single record per CDR3 protein comes from TCRdb applying MiXCR to the multiplex PCR reads. The sample contains some 120,000 distinct CDR3 sequences, about 68% of which appear only once. Material: liver tumor tissue from sampling region 1. Subset indicated: tumor region T1, superior pole. The receptors here all came from a woman aged 60-70 years with primary liver carcinoma and hepatitis B virus infection.

As concerns this clonotype: One base away lies a much larger clone, so this may be a sequencing read error. The CDR3 sequence: CSVLGTSGTQETKYF. CDR3 DNA sequence: TGCAGCGTCCTCGGGACTAGCGGAACTCAAGAGACCAAGTACTTC. The chain has TRBV29-1 and TRBJ2-5; TRBD2 matches 11 bases. CDR1 is SQVTM and CDR2 is ANQGSEA in the germline V gene. This CDR3 has 15 amino acids.

Of note for this clonotype: As the CDR3 is not closed by the conserved phenylalanine or tryptophan, this likely results from a read error. The chain employs TRBV6-5 and TRBJ1-5, with 8 bases that match TRBD1. CDR1 and CDR2 from the germline V gene are MNHEY and SVGAGI. The CDR3 runs to 15 residues. The CDR3 DNA sequence: TGTACCAGCAGGCGAGGACAGGGCGGCACTCAGCCCCAGCATGTT. It codes for CTSRRGQGGTQPQHV.

Remarks on this clonotype: Being one base from a much bigger clone, this may be a read error. V gene TRBV29-1 combines with J gene TRBJ2-1; D might be TRBD2 (5 bases). Between the trimmed V and J ends, which lost 6 bases and 4 bases, there was a span of 10 bases. The CDR3 is 12 amino acids. CDR1 and CDR2 (germline): SQVTM, ANQGSEA. CDR3: CSVLRGYNEQFF. The DNA for the CDR3 is TGCAGCGTATTGAGAGGGTACAATGAGCAGTTCTTC.

This clonotype was recorded many times. Here the CDR3 DNA reads TGTGCCAGCAGTTTTGGGACTAGCGGGAGGTACTACGAGCAGTACTTC. Its translation is CASSFGTSGRYYEQYF. The genes are TRBV6-6 and TRBJ2-7; 15 nucleotides match TRBD2. Germline loops: CDR1 MNHNY, CDR2 SVGAGI (reference sequence). The CDR3 consists of 16 residues. The ends lost 4 bases at V and 3 bases at J; junction bases unmatched: 4.

In regard to this clonotype: A much bigger clone sits one base away, suggesting this may be a read error. This CDR3 is CASNYSAGGGTEAFF. CDR3 in DNA: TGTGCCAGCAATTACTCCGCAGGGGGCGGCACTGAAGCTTTCTTT. The chain recombines TRBV6-2 or TRBV6-3 with TRBJ1-1, with 8 bases that match TRBD1. This CDR3 region has 15 residues. Germline V gives CDR1 MNHEY, CDR2 SVGEGT.

Points on this clonotype: One end of the junction varies from germline; a read error may be responsible. The CDR3 spells CSIPRGGSYNEQFF. The CDR3 DNA reads TGCAGCATCCCACGGGGAGGGTCCTACAATGAGCAGTTCTTT. The V and J genes are TRBV29-1 and TRBJ2-1, with 7 bases matching TRBD2. The CDR3 consists of 14 residues. Germline CDR1 SQVTM, CDR2 ANQGSEA.

The table lists this clonotype with many counts. This sequence joins TRBV28 and TRBJ2-6, with unresolved D. CDR3 length: 14 amino acids. Trimming stripped 3 bases from V and 1 base from J, with 4 bases between. Germline CDR1 and CDR2: MDHEN and SYDVKM. CDR3 DNA: TGTGCCAGCAGTTTTTGGTCTGGGGCCAACGTCCTGACTTTC. It codes for CASSFWSGANVLTF.

To note about this clonotype: With a much larger clone just one base away, this may be a read error. The chain employs TRBV7-9 and TRBJ1-2, with unresolved D. Germline V lookup: CDR1 SEHNR, CDR2 FQNEAQ (reference sequence). This CDR3 has 14 residues. V gave up 0 bases and J gave up 8 bases, with 13 bases separating them. CDR3 in amino acids: CASSLAPGERGYTF. In DNA form, the CDR3 reads TGTGCCAGCAGCTTAGCGCCCGGGGAGCGGGGCTACACCTTC.

This clonotype appeared once. The CDR3 DNA is TGTGCCAGCAGCTTAGCTACCGTAACCAACAATGAGCAGTTCTTC. Translated, it gives CASSLATVTNNEQFF. The genes are TRBV11-2 and TRBJ2-1; the D is unclear. CDR3 size: 15 residues. V was cut by 1 base and J by 5 bases, with 12 bases left in between. Germline V gene lookup returns CDR1 SGHAT and CDR2 FQNNGV. Filled out from reference TRBV11-2 and TRBJ2-1, the complete variable domain reads EAGVAQSPRYKIIEKRQSVAFWCNPISGHATLYWYQQILGQGPKLLIQFQNNGVVDDSQLPKDRFSAERLKGVDSTLKIQPAKLEDSAVYLCASSLATVTNNEQFFGPGTRLTVL.

Worth noting for this clonotype: A much more abundant neighbour one base away suggests this may be a read error. This sequence joins TRBV30 and TRBJ2-7; D may be TRBD1 (6 bases). CDR3 length equals 14 residues. Deletions cut 5 bases from V and 2 bases from J, with 16 bases between. CDR1 and CDR2 from the germline V gene are GTSNPN and SVGIG (reference sequence). The CDR3 sequence is CAWGTLPRPYEQYF. The CDR3 nucleotides read TGTGCCTGGGGGACACTTCCTCGACCCTACGAGCAGTACTTC.

Notes on this clonotype: It may be a read error: a sequence one base away is much more abundant. This sequence joins TRBV6-1 and TRBJ2-2, with 8 bases fitting TRBD1. Germline lookup yields CDR1 MNHNS and CDR2 SASEGT. CDR3 size: 15 residues. CDR3 loop: CASSPQGANTGVLFF. The CDR3, as DNA: TGTGCCAGCAGTCCCCAGGGGGCGAACACCGGGGTGCTGTTTTTT.

Ten or more counts support this clonotype. The J gene is TRBJ1-1, the V gene TRBV6-5, with D tentatively TRBD1 (5 bases). V lost 6 bases and J lost 0, with 14 bases in between. CDR1 and CDR2 from the germline V gene are MNHEY and SVGAGI. The CDR3 sequence is 15 residues long. The CDR3 sequence is CASRAGGSMNTEAFF. The CDR3 region has the DNA TGTGCCAGCAGGGCCGGGGGGTCGATGAACACTGAAGCTTTCTTT.

As to this clonotype: This may come from a read error, since a much larger clone is one base off. V is TRBV10-3 and J is TRBJ2-2; perhaps TRBD2 as D (5 bases). The CDR3 extends over 12 amino acids. The germline V gene has CDR1 ENHRY and CDR2 SYGVKD. CDR3 nucleotides: TGTGCCATCGGCCAGAACACCGGGGAGCTGTTGTTT. This encodes CAIGQNTGELLF.

Worth noting for this clonotype: The junction departs from germline at one end; a sequencing error may be responsible. This rearrangement joins TRBV11-2 to TRBJ1-6; no clear D. The CDR3 consists of 13 residues. The germline CDR1 and CDR2 sequences are SGHAT and FQNNGV. CDR3 nucleotide sequence: TGTGCCAGCAGCTTTGTAATGAATTCACCTTTCCGCTTT. Translation gives CASSFVMNSPFRF.

There are many counts of this clonotype. The rearrangement links TRBV4-1 to TRBJ2-1; 7 bases are a match to TRBD2. Germline V gene data show CDR1 as MGHRA and CDR2 as YSYEKL. The CDR3 totals 15 residues. V shed 0 bases and J 9 bases; nucleotides not matched to a gene: 8. The CDR3 is CASSQDASGVREQFF. The DNA of the CDR3 is TGCGCCAGCAGCCAAGATGCGAGCGGGGTGCGTGAGCAGTTCTTC.

For this clonotype: This may stem from a read error, because a much larger clone lies one nucleotide away. The J gene is TRBJ2-2, the V gene TRBV11-2, with a weak D call TRBD2 (5 bases). The CDR3 covers 12 residues. Germline V gene lookup returns CDR1 SGHAT and CDR2 FQNNGV. This CDR3 is CAGSFGFGEPFF. CDR3 nucleotide sequence: TGTGCCGGCAGCTTCGGATTCGGGGAGCCGTTTTTT. Using reference TRBV11-2 and TRBJ2-2 for the parts outside the CDR3, the full variable domain is EAGVAQSPRYKIIEKRQSVAFWCNPISGHATLYWYQQILGQGPKLLIQFQNNGVVDDSQLPKDRFSAERLKGVDSTLKIQPAKLEDSAVYLCAGSFGFGEPFFGEGSRLTVL.

A word on this clonotype: Being one base from a much bigger clone, this may be a read error. The DNA of the CDR3 is TGTGCCAGCGCCGATAGGGCGGCAGGCTGGAATACGCAGTATTTT. It is translated as CASADRAAGWNTQYF. This chain links TRBV6-6 with TRBJ2-3; no clear D. V gave up 8 bases and J gave up 7 bases, with 22 bases separating them. The germline CDR1 and CDR2 sequences are MNHNY and SVGAGI (reference sequence). The CDR3 covers 15 residues.

Regarding this clonotype: A much bigger clone sits one base away, suggesting this may be a read error. This chain joins TRBV6-5 and TRBJ1-1; D might be TRBD1 (5 bases). Per the germline V gene, CDR1 is MNHEY and CDR2 is SVGAGI. The CDR3 sequence is 14 residues long. V dropped 7 bases and J dropped 4 bases, with 16 bases sitting between them. CDR3 nucleotides: TGTGCCAGCACTTCCCCGGGACTTGCCACTGAAGCTTTCTTT. The encoded protein is CASTSPGLATEAFF.